In its sample, the clone carrying this T cell receptor beta chain was seen once. Clones were read by immunoSEQ multiplex PCR, and TCRdb kept only the in-frame ones, dropping some. This table holds approximately 200,000 clones, 80% found once. The data were taken from a study of blood T cell repertoires in COVID-19. Participants reported their clinical history, and cohort assignment relied on those reports. V was shortened by 2 bases and J by 6 bases, with 14 bases between the two germline ends. This CDR3 is built from 15 residues. Germline V gene data show CDR1 as LNHDA and CDR2 as SQIVND (reference sequence).

The chain joins TRBV19 to TRBJ1-5; weak D call: TRBD1 (5 bases). This TCR was recovered from a woman between 40 and 55 years old with acute COVID-19. Sequenced: PBMCs or T cells enriched from blood (not recorded which). The CDR3 loop is CASSIPGIFLQPQHF. Written as DNA, the CDR3 is TGTGCCAGTAGTATACCAGGGATATTTCTTCAGCCCCAGCATTTT.